This T cell receptor (beta chain) was profiled in a study of blood T cell repertoires in COVID-19. The wider study: Sites in the United States, Italy and Spain provided acute and convalescent COVID-19 samples. The analysed material was cDNA or gDNA that came from T cells, B-cell-depleted T cells, or PBMCs.

This clone turned up a few times. V was pared by 5 bases and J by 1 base, with 4 bases of the junction left unmatched. Germline V gene data show CDR1 as SGHTA and CDR2 as FQGTGA. The CDR3 is 15 amino acids. TCRdb keeps only in-frame clones here, not all; method: immunoSEQ multiplex PCR. The sample lists about 130,000 clones; about 86% were seen once. The TCR comes from a man over 45 who had recovered from COVID-19. V gene TRBV7-3 combines with J gene TRBJ1-1; 10 bases line up with TRBD1. Sample: PBMCs or T cells enriched from blood (not recorded which). CDR3 amino acids: CASSLGQGGNTEAFF. The CDR3 coding sequence is TGTGCCAGCAGCCTCGGACAGGGGGGGAACACTGAAGCTTTCTTT.